The clone carrying this TCR beta chain was picked up a small number of times. The data stem from a study of T-cell memory formation after mild COVID-19. TCRdb re-called the 5' RACE reads with MiXCR, one entry per CDR3 protein. The data hold about 410,000 distinct CDR3 sequences, with over 15% observed a single time. Trimming took 6 bases from V and 2 from J; bases not matched to a gene: 3. This CDR3 region has 14 residues. The germline CDR1 and CDR2 sequences are MNHEY and SVGAGI. Material for sequencing was PBMCs or a T cell subset sorted from them (not recorded which). This TCR was sampled from a young man who had mild COVID-19 (a few samples of this study predate the infection). Cell type and time point are not known. The chain couples TRBV6-5 to TRBJ1-2; 10 nucleotides line up with TRBD1. CDR3 in amino acids: CASSETGGNYGYTF. DNA for the CDR3: TGTGCCAGCAGCGAGACAGGGGGCAACTATGGCTACACCTTC.